This T cell receptor (beta chain) came from a study of cytomegalovirus exposure and HLA in healthy donors. Study-wide findings and caveats: Association of a missense DCLRE1C variant with TCR beta V- and J-gene trimming was reported in a later analysis.

Comment on this clone: As yet, its antigen is unknown.

Primers for the PCR totalled 60 Vbeta and 13 Jbeta. The table came from immunoSEQ multiplex PCR; TCRdb's copy has only in-frame clones and leaves some out. Found here are tens of thousands of clones, approximately 81% of them singletons; the top ten hold 6.2%. Per the germline V gene, CDR1 is MNHEY and CDR2 is SMNVEV (reference sequence). CDR3 length: 16 amino acids. V was shortened by 7 bases and J by 4 bases, with 19 bases between the two germline ends. This TCR was sampled from a woman in her 50s in good health and CMV-seropositive. The sequencing input was PBMCs. This sequence joins TRBV27 and TRBJ2-2, with D perhaps TRBD2 (7 bases). CDR3 nucleotides: TGTGCCAGCACCCTTGTCGGGGGGCTTGGCACCGGGGAGCTGTTTTTT. Its translation: CASTLVGGLGTGELFF.